Listed below are T cell receptor beta chains from one sample, sequenced in a study of shared clonotypes between healthy human individuals. The method was immunoSEQ multiplex PCR; TCRdb's version includes in-frame clones alone and lacks a portion of them. The sample has 1,400,000 or so clones, about 98.5% seen once. The sample consisted of naive CD4+ T cells sorted from blood. Receptor source: a man aged 30 to 39 in good health. Both conserved end residues are part of each CDR3. The order of the fields is CDR3 length, V gene, CDR3 protein.

15,TRBV19,CASSTIFAGDYEQYF
15,TRBV2,CASSARLAGGNEQFF
14,TRBV28,CASSFWGEGYEQYF
14,TRBV25-1,CASTRGGIVETQYF
12,TRBV6-1,CAGGASTNIQYF
16,TRBV19,CASSPIGQILSYEQYF
15,TRBV7-9,CASSPGQVLTDTQYF
15,TRBV18,CASSPPFGGSNEQFF
13,TRBV19,CASSVTANTEAFF
15,TRBV5-6,CASSLVSQNTGELFF
18,TRBV5-1,CASSLAVLAGVEGQTQYF
12,TRBV18,CASSQGNTEAFF
15,TRBV27,CASSAPGLATDTQYF
13,TRBV10-1,CASSISGAGELFF
15,TRBV30,CAWSYGGGGIDTQYF
12,TRBV7-9,CASSQGQGVQYF
16,TRBV18,CASSPNRQGVSYGYTF
19,TRBV14,CASSEIRYGGINSNQPQHF
12,TRBV7-9,CAGYRAANVLTF
15,TRBV5-1,CASSLAGGNTGELFF